The 8 T cell receptor beta chains given below trace back to one sample, sequenced in a study of cytomegalovirus exposure and HLA in healthy donors. The primer mix had 60 Vbeta and 13 Jbeta primers. Assay used: immunoSEQ multiplex PCR; TCRdb lists only in-frame clones, some missing. The sample table includes 200,000 to 250,000 clones. Source material: PBMCs. The receptors were gathered from a girl aged 2-10 years in good health and CMV-seropositive.

V gene TRBV28 combines with J gene TRBJ1-1; 9 bases are a match to TRBD1. The germline V gene has CDR1 MDHEN and CDR2 SYDVKM. This CDR3 has 15 amino acids. J was trimmed by 7 bases and V by 5 bases; bases with no gene match: 11. DNA for the CDR3: TGTGCCAGCAGTCCACTACAGGGGGCCTACCTTGAAGCTTTCTTT. Protein: CASSPLQGAYLEAFF.

The chain recombines TRBV5-1 with TRBJ2-1; 10 bases match TRBD2. V lost 3 bases, J lost 0 bases, and 6 bases stayed unmatched. Germline V gene lookup returns CDR1 SGHRS and CDR2 YFSETQ. CDR3 size: 17 residues. The CDR3 DNA reads as TGCGCCAGCAGCTCCGGACTAGCGGCGAGCTCCTACAATGAGCAGTTCTTC. It specifies CASSSGLAASSYNEQFF.

The chain has TRBV19 and TRBJ2-3; 16 nucleotides agree with TRBD2. Unmatched junction bases numbered 3, after V lost 6 bases and J lost 6 bases. This CDR3 comprises 15 residues. CDR1 is LNHDA, CDR2 SQIVND, per germline (reference sequence). This CDR3 reads CASRGTSGRADTQYF. The CDR3 nucleotides read TGTGCCAGTAGGGGGACTAGCGGGAGGGCTGATACGCAGTATTTT.

This chain joins TRBV18 and TRBJ2-1; 10 nucleotides agree with TRBD2. The V segment lost 6 bases and the J segment 0 bases; nucleotides outside the gene matches: 8. The CDR3 extends over 17 amino acids. CDR1 is KGHSH, CDR2 LQKENI, per germline. This CDR3 is CASSRTSGLGSYNEQFF. In DNA, the CDR3 is TGTGCCAGCTCCCGGACTAGCGGACTAGGCTCCTACAATGAGCAGTTCTTC.

The rearrangement uses TRBV18 and TRBJ1-5; TRBD1 is a possible D gene (6 bases). In germline, CDR1 is KGHSH, CDR2 LQKENI. The CDR3 covers 15 residues. Between the trimmed V and J ends, which lost 3 bases and 2 bases, there was a span of 11 bases. CDR3 region: CASSPLDSRNQPQHF. CDR3 coding DNA: TGTGCCAGCTCACCGCTGGACAGTCGCAATCAGCCCCAGCATTTT.

The chain links TRBV5-4 to TRBJ2-5; D is perhaps TRBD1 (5 bases). Deletions cut 1 base from V and 4 bases from J, with 14 bases between. The length of the CDR3 is 15 residues. The germline V gene has CDR1 SGHNT and CDR2 YYREEE (reference sequence). CDR3 sequence reads: CASSLIQGRGETQYF. CDR3 in DNA: TGTGCCAGCAGCTTGATCCAGGGTAGGGGAGAGACCCAGTACTTC.

The V gene is TRBV7-9, the J gene TRBJ1-2; TRBD1 matches at 12 bases. In germline, CDR1 is SEHNR, CDR2 FQNEAQ (reference sequence). The CDR3 has 14 amino acids. V lost 5 bases to trimming and J lost 8 bases; unmatched junction nucleotides: 6. Here the CDR3 reads CASSRDRGLEGYTF. CDR3 DNA: TGTGCCAGCAGCCGGGACAGGGGGCTAGAAGGCTACACCTTC.

The chain combines TRBV4-1 with TRBJ2-7; 9 positions agree with TRBD1. Germline V gives CDR1 MGHRA, CDR2 YSYEKL. The CDR3 extends over 16 amino acids. V was pared by 2 bases and J by 3 bases, with 8 bases of the junction left unmatched. The CDR3 loop reads CASSQTLGQGSYEQYF. The CDR3 nucleotides read TGCGCCAGCAGCCAAACCCTGGGACAGGGCAGCTACGAGCAGTACTTC.